Ten or more counts support the clone carrying this T cell receptor (beta chain). The antigen remains unidentified. RNA transcripts were the template for amplifying TCR beta CDR3 regions. First-round RT-PCR with HTBI primers amplified the TCR CDR3 region. MiXCR, run by TCRdb on the multiplex PCR reads, gives a single entry per CDR3 protein. The sample has about 740,000 distinct CDR3 sequences, around 13% seen once. The data belong to a study of T cells in Graves' hyperthyroidism and ophthalmopathy. About the study: Peripheral blood was acquired at first diagnosis, ahead of any therapy whatsoever. Study results and limitations: Model predictions of ophthalmopathy came a median approximately 6.8 months before onset.

V lost 4 bases, J lost 6 bases, and 10 bases lay in between. This CDR3 contains 12 residues. Fresh peripheral blood, around 9.5 ml, yielded the PBMCs. The source of this sequence is a woman between 18 and 30 years old with Graves' hyperthyroidism. The rearrangement links TRBV12-3 or TRBV12-4 to TRBJ2-7; D is possibly TRBD1 (5 bases). Material for sequencing was blood. The CDR3 reads CASSSSGFEQYF. The CDR3 nucleotides are TGTGCCAGCAGTTCTTCAGGGTTCGAGCAGTACTTC.